Below, 6 T cell receptor beta chains from the same sample are listed, as sequenced in a study of blood T cell repertoires in COVID-19 (dated by TCRdb to 2020 to 2022). The method was the immunoSEQ multiplex PCR assay. TCRdb's version of the immuneACCESS table is confined to in-frame rearrangements and falls short of the full clone set. An unresolved V gene accounts for under half of the shortfall where checked; the remainder is of unknown origin. The sample table holds over 150,000 clones, of which roughly 80% were seen once. The ten largest make up about 1.9% of the sample. The specimen sequenced was peripheral blood. All receptors derive from a woman over 75 with acute or convalescent COVID-19.

This clone is a singleton in its sample. The chain recombines TRBV10-3 with TRBJ2-2; 9 bases map to TRBD1. Germline CDR1 is ENHRY and CDR2 is SYGVKD. This CDR3 has 14 amino acids. Trimming took 5 bases from V and 5 from J; bases not matched to a gene: 3. CDR3 sequence: CAISPGTGTGELFF. DNA for the CDR3: TGTGCCATCAGTCCCGGGACAGGGACCGGGGAGCTGTTTTTT.

The gene calls are TRBV3-1 (or the pseudogene TRBV3-2) and TRBJ1-3, with D hard to call. CDR1 is LGHDT, CDR2 YNNKEL, per germline (reference sequence). Trimming pared 3 bases from V and 3 bases from J, leaving 27 bases between. The length of the CDR3 is 20 residues. CDR3 in DNA: TGTGCCAGCAGCCAGATTCAACTTGGAGTCTCGGCGCGAAGTGGAAACACCATATATTTT. Translation gives CASSQIQLGVSARSGNTIYF.

As concerns this clone: Relative to the germline gene, one junction end is altered; a read error may explain this. The chain carries TRBV7-8 and TRBJ2-2; 8 nucleotides match TRBD1. Germline CDR1 SGHVS, CDR2 FQNEAQ. The length of the CDR3 is 16 residues. The CDR3 nucleotides read TGTGCCAGCAGCTTAATAGGGACAGGTCCCACCGAGGAGCTGTTTTTT. It encodes CASSLIGTGPTEELFF.

DNA of the CDR3: TGTGCCAGCAGCTTAGGCGGGAACACAGATACGCAGTATTTT. Protein sequence: CASSLGGNTDTQYF. The chain carries TRBV11-3 and TRBJ2-3; weak D call: TRBD2 (6 bases). The CDR3 contains 14 residues. Germline V lookup: CDR1 SGHNT, CDR2 YENEEA. V lost 1 base, J lost 2 bases, and 7 bases lay in between.

The chain recombines TRBV14 with TRBJ1-6; maybe TRBD1 (6 bases). The CDR3 runs 14 residues. V shed 7 bases and J shed 6 bases, with 13 bases lying between them. Germline V gives CDR1 SGHDN, CDR2 FVKESK. The CDR3: CASTSGHRNSPLHF. The CDR3 nucleotides are TGTGCCAGCACATCGGGACATCGTAATTCACCCCTCCACTTT.

The genes are TRBV6-2 or TRBV6-3 and TRBJ1-5, with a possible D match to TRBD1 (6 bases). Trimming left V 4 bases short and J 6 bases short, with 13 bases between. The CDR3 covers 14 residues. Germline V gene sequence: CDR1 MNHEY, CDR2 SVGEGT. CDR3 in DNA: TGTGCCAGCAGTTTTGGGGGCCCCGGTCAGCCCCAGCATTTT. Amino acids: CASSFGGPGQPQHF.